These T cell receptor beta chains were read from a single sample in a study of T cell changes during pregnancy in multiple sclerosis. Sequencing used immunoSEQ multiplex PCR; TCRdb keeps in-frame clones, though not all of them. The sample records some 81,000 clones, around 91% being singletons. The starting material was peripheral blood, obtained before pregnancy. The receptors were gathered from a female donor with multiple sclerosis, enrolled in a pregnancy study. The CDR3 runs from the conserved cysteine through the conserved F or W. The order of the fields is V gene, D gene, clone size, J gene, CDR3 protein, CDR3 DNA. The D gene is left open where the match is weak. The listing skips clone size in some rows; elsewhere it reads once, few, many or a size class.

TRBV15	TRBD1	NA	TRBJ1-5	CATSRLGEQGLNQPQHF	TGTGCCACCAGCAGACTGGGGGAACAGGGGCTCAATCAGCCCCAGCATTTT
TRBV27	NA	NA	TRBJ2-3	CASSLRAGKTDTQYF	TGTGCCAGCAGTTTAAGGGCAGGGAAAACAGATACGCAGTATTTT
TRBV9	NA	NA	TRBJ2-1	CASSVGSESYNEQFF	TGTGCCAGCAGCGTAGGTAGCGAGAGTTACAATGAGCAGTTCTTC
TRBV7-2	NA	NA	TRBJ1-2	CASSSTRREGYGYTF	TGTGCCAGCAGCTCCACACGGCGGGAGGGCTATGGCTACACCTTC
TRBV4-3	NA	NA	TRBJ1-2	CASSQGPTSLYGYTF	TGCGCCAGCAGCCAAGGGCCGACAAGTCTCTATGGCTACACCTTC
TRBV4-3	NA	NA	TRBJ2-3	CASSQESAGHSDTQYF	TGCGCCAGCAGCCAAGAATCGGCGGGGCACTCAGATACGCAGTATTTT
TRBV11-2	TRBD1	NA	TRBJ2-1	CASSHLVQGDNEQFF	TGTGCCAGCAGCCATCTAGTACAGGGGGACAATGAGCAGTTCTTC
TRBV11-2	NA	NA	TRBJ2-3	CASSSRGTEADTQYF	TGTGCCAGCAGCTCGCGGGGAACCGAGGCAGATACGCAGTATTTT
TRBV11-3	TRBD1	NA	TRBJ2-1	CASSKGGDEQFF	TGTGCCAGCAGCAAAGGGGGCGATGAGCAGTTCTTC
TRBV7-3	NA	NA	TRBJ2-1	CASSIQGGNYNEQFF	TGTGCCAGCAGCATACAGGGGGGGAACTACAATGAGCAGTTCTTC
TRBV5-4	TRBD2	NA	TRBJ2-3	CASSLKLAGGNTDTQYF	TGTGCCAGCAGCTTGAAACTAGCGGGGGGCAACACAGATACGCAGTATTTT
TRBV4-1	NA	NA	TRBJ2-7	CASSQDEIMPHEQYF	TGCGCCAGCAGCCAAGATGAGATCATGCCCCACGAGCAGTACTTC
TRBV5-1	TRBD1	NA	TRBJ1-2	CASSPGTGGYGYTF	TGCGCCAGCAGTCCCGGGACAGGGGGTTATGGCTACACCTTC
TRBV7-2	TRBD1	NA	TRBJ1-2	CASSLVGQNLLGYTF	TGTGCCAGCAGCTTAGTGGGACAGAACCTCTTGGGCTACACCTTC
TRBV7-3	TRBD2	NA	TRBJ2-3	CASSSTSGADTQYF	TGTGCCAGCAGCTCGACTAGCGGGGCAGATACGCAGTATTTT
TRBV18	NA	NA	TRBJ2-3	CASSPALTDTQYF	TGTGCCAGCTCACCGGCCCTCACAGATACGCAGTATTTT
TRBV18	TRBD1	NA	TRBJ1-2	CASSPKRVRQGADGYTF	TGTGCCAGCTCACCAAAGAGGGTCCGACAGGGGGCAGATGGCTACACCTTC
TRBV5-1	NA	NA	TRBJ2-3	CASSPAGESADTQYF	TGCGCCAGCAGCCCCGCAGGGGAGTCGGCAGATACGCAGTATTTT
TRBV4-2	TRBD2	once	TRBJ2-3	CASSHGGTSGLIDTQYF	TGTGCCAGCAGCCACGGAGGGACTAGCGGATTAATTGATACGCAGTATTTT
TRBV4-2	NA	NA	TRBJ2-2	CASSQDPGSGTGELFF	TGTGCCAGCAGCCAAGATCCGGGTTCGGGCACCGGGGAGCTGTTTTTT
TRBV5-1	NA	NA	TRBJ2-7	CASSLVSGAYEQYF	TGCGCCAGCAGCTTGGTGTCAGGGGCCTACGAGCAGTACTTC
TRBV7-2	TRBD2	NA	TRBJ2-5	CASSFRGGTQETQYF	TGTGCCAGCAGCTTCCGCGGGGGGACGCAAGAGACCCAGTACTTC
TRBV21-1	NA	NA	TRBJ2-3	CASSKEGTGGTSSTDTQYF	TGTGCCAGCAGCAAAGAAGGGACAGGGGGCACCTCTAGCACAGATACGCAGTATTTT
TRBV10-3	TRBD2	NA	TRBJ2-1	CAISDLAGNEQFF	TGTGCCATCAGTGATCTAGCGGGGAATGAGCAGTTCTTC
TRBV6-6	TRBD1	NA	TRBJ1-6	CASSYSGTALNSPLHF	TGTGCCAGCAGTTACTCCGGGACAGCACTTAATTCACCCCTCCACTTT
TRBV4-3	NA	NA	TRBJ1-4	CASSPKELPRGARHEKLFF	TGCGCCAGCAGCCCCAAGGAATTACCCCGGGGGGCGCGTCATGAAAAACTGTTTTTT
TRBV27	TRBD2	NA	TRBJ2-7	CASSVGLAGAYEQYF	TGTGCCAGCAGTGTCGGACTAGCGGGGGCCTACGAGCAGTACTTC
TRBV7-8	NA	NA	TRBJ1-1	CASSQDSNTEAFF	TGTGCCAGCAGCCAGGACAGCAACACTGAAGCTTTCTTT
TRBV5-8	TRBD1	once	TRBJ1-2	CASSPQGSYYGYTF	TGTGCCAGCAGCCCACAGGGGAGTTACTATGGCTACACCTTC
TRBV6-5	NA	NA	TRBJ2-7	CASTSVGTFEQYF	TGTGCCAGCACATCCGTGGGCACCTTCGAGCAGTACTTC
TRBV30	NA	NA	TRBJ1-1	CAWSPPGNTEAFF	TGTGCCTGGAGCCCCCCCGGGAACACTGAAGCTTTCTTT
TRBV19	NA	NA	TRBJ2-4	CASSLQAAKNIQYF	TGTGCCAGTAGCCTACAGGCGGCCAAAAACATTCAGTACTTC
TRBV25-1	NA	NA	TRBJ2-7	CASSVSPTRFPGEQYF	TGTGCCAGCAGTGTCAGCCCGACGAGGTTCCCTGGCGAGCAGTACTTC
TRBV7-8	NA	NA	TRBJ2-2	CASSPPLTGELFF	TGTGCCAGCAGCCCCCCCCTTACCGGGGAGCTGTTTTTT
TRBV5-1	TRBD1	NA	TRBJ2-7	CASSLGTGVPYEQYF	TGCGCCAGCAGCTTGGGTACAGGGGTCCCCTACGAGCAGTACTTC
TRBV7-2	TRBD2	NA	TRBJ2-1	CASSPRGAGTSEQFF	TGTGCCAGCAGCCCCAGAGGAGCGGGGACCTCTGAGCAGTTCTTC
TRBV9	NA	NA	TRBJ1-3	CASSVDHSSGNTIYF	TGTGCCAGCAGCGTAGACCACAGCTCTGGAAACACCATATATTTT
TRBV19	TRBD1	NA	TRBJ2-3	CASTPGQHTDTQYF	TGTGCCAGTACCCCGGGACAGCACACAGATACGCAGTATTTT
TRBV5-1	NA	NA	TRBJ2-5	CASSPQRPEETQYF	TGCGCCAGCAGCCCCCAGAGGCCGGAGGAGACCCAGTACTTC
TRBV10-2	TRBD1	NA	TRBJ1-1	CASRTPRQGKCRTEAFF	TGCGCCAGCAGGACCCCCCGACAGGGTAAGTGTAGGACTGAAGCTTTCTTT
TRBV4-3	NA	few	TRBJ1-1	CASSQVPLMNTEAFF	TGCGCCAGCAGCCAAGTGCCGCTAATGAACACTGAAGCTTTCTTT
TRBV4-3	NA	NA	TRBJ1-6	CASSLWGGLGSAIVNSPLHF	TGCGCCAGCAGCCTGTGGGGGGGTTTGGGCAGTGCTATCGTTAATTCACCCCTCCACTTT
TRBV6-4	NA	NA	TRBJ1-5	CASSDSNLPSREPTIAYQPQHF	TGTGCCAGCAGTGACTCGAACCTCCCCTCCCGGGAGCCGACGATCGCCTATCAGCCCCAGCATTTT
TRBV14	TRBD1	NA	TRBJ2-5	CASSQYRTGSKTQYF	TGTGCCAGCAGCCAATATCGGACAGGGAGCAAGACCCAGTACTTC
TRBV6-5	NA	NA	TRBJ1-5	CASRNRVMGQPQHF	TGTGCCAGCAGGAACAGGGTTATGGGGCAGCCCCAGCATTTT
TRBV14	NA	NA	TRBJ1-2	CASSRSQVGGYTF	TGTGCCAGCAGCCGCTCACAGGTTGGTGGCTACACCTTC
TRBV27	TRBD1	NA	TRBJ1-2	CASSSPHRGSMSYTF	TGTGCCAGCAGTTCACCTCACAGGGGTTCTATGAGCTACACCTTC
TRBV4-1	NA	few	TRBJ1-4	CASSQDSPPWRLFF	TGCGCCAGCAGCCAAGATAGCCCTCCCTGGAGACTGTTTTTT
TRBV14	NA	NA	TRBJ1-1	CASSYRRGTEAFF	TGTGCCAGCAGCTATAGGAGGGGCACTGAAGCTTTCTTT
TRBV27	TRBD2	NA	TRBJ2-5	CASSSRTSGATQYF	TGTGCCAGCAGTTCGCGGACTAGCGGGGCGACCCAGTACTTC
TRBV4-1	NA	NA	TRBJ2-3	CASSPRTQLDTQYF	TGCGCCAGCAGCCCCCGGACTCAATTAGATACGCAGTATTTT
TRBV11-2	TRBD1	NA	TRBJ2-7	CASSFRQGATYEQYF	TGTGCCAGCAGCTTCAGGCAGGGGGCAACCTACGAGCAGTACTTC
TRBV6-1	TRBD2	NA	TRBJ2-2	CASSELAGGHGELFF	TGTGCCAGCAGTGAACTAGCGGGGGGGCACGGGGAGCTGTTTTTT
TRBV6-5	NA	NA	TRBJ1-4	CASSYGGARNEKLFF	TGTGCCAGCAGTTACGGAGGGGCGCGGAATGAAAAACTGTTTTTT
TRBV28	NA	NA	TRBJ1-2	CASSLSRGGGYTF	TGTGCCAGCAGTTTGAGTAGGGGGGGTGGCTACACCTTC